This T cell receptor beta chain was sequenced for a study of T-cell reconstitution after alpha-beta-depleted transplantation in children. Study conclusions and caveats: One year after transplant, T-cell counts and diversity came mostly from newly produced T cells. Reportedly, alpha-beta T cells present about two months post-transplant originated from several hundred expanded clones of graft origin. Surviving recipient T cells and thymic progenitors underlay high day-60 TCRbeta diversity in some patients.

A TCRbeta library incorporating unique molecular identifiers was prepared. TCRdb independently ran MiXCR on the PCR reads; one entry per CDR3 protein. The top ten hold over 12% of the sample, which has about 580,000 distinct CDR3 sequences, 20% to 25% seen once. This clonotype was picked up a small number of times. Its antigen is still unknown. Looked up from germline, CDR1 is MGHDK and CDR2 is SYGVNS. This CDR3 comprises 13 residues. With 2 bases removed from V and 4 bases from J, the gap between germline ends came to 8 bases. This sequence was found in a boy under two years old who had a stem cell transplant for acute myeloid leukemia, so the T cells may come from the graft donor. Sequences were derived from PBMCs, mostly from graft donor cells, sampled 360 days after TCRalphabeta/CD19-depleted stem cell transplant. This rearrangement joins TRBV25-1 to TRBJ2-5; D remains unclear. CDR3 in DNA: TGTGCCAGCAGTGAAGGGGAAGTAGAGACCCAGTACTTC. Translated, it gives CASSEGEVETQYF.